The 16 T cell receptor beta chains below come from one sample, sequenced in a study of shared clonotypes between healthy human individuals. TCRdb's table, derived via immunoSEQ multiplex PCR, lists solely in-frame clones and lacks some. Of more than 200,000 clones listed, approximately 70% are singletons. The sample taken for sequencing was memory CD4+ T cells sorted from blood. Subset noted: CD45RA-negative fraction. These receptors were collected from a man aged 30 to 39 in good health.

The rearrangement links TRBV5-1 to TRBJ2-7; D is unclear. Trimming left V 4 bases short and J 7 bases short, with 15 bases between. CDR1 and CDR2 (germline): SGHRS, YFSETQ. The CDR3 sequence is 13 residues long. The CDR3 spells CASSLHGTLEQYF. CDR3 DNA sequence: TGCGCCAGCAGCCTGCATGGCACCTTAGAGCAGTACTTC.

The chain has TRBV19 and TRBJ2-1; 9 bases agree with TRBD1. The CDR3 has 16 residues. V lost 6 bases to trimming and J lost 6 bases; unmatched junction nucleotides: 12. CDR1 is LNHDA and CDR2 is SQIVND in the germline V gene (reference sequence). The CDR3 coding sequence is TGTGCCAGTAGAACCACGGACAGGGGCTGGCTCAATGAGCAGTTCTTC. Translating gives CASRTTDRGWLNEQFF. The entire variable domain, with the rest obtained from reference TRBV19 and TRBJ2-1, is as follows: DGGITQSPKYLFRKEGQNVTLSCEQNLNHDAMYWYRQDPGQGLRLIYYSQIVNDFQKGDIAEGYSVSREKKESFPLTVTSAQKNPTAFYLCASRTTDRGWLNEQFFGPGTRLTVL.

CDR3 amino acids: CATSRVSGSAQYF. The CDR3 DNA reads TGTGCCACCAGCAGAGTCTCTGGTTCGGCGCAGTACTTC. The chain recombines TRBV15 with TRBJ2-7; D remains ambiguous. Germline CDR1 reads LNHNV; CDR2 reads YYDKDF (reference sequence). The CDR3 spans 13 residues. V was clipped by 1 base and J by 9 bases, with 13 bases between them.

The count of this clone is one. V usage is TRBV11-2 and J usage is TRBJ2-3, with no clear D. With 1 base removed from V and 4 bases from J, the gap between germline ends came to 9 bases. CDR3 length: 14 residues. Germline lookup yields CDR1 SGHAT and CDR2 FQNNGV. CDR3 amino acids: CASSLASWADTQYF. The CDR3 bases are TGTGCCAGCAGCTTAGCGTCCTGGGCAGATACGCAGTATTTT.

The rearrangement links TRBV13 to TRBJ2-2; D may be TRBD1 (6 bases). V lost 3 bases to trimming and J lost 6 bases, with 14 bases between them. Germline values: CDR1 PRHDT, CDR2 FYEKMQ (reference sequence). This CDR3 region has 15 residues. The CDR3 DNA reads TGTGCCAGCAGCTTGCAACTCAGGGGCTCCGGGGAGCTGTTTTTT. Protein sequence: CASSLQLRGSGELFF.

CDR3 DNA: TGTGCCAGCAGTCCACTAGCGGGAGGGGAGACCCAGTACTTC. Translation gives CASSPLAGGETQYF. V is TRBV6-4 and J is TRBJ2-5, with 13 bases identical to TRBD2. V was pared by 5 bases and J by 5 bases, with 2 bases of the junction left unmatched. CDR1 and CDR2 (germline): MRHNA, SNTAGT. This CDR3 contains 14 residues.

The chain employs TRBV7-2 and TRBJ1-1, with D unresolved. The germline CDR1 and CDR2 sequences are SGHTA and FQGNSA. The ends were cut back, 5 bases at V and 11 bases at J, with 18 bases in the middle. The CDR3 totals 13 residues. In nucleotides, the CDR3 is TGTGCCAGCAGCGTTTACCCTCGAGAAAAGGCTTTCTTT. Translated, it gives CASSVYPREKAFF.

This chain joins TRBV19 and TRBJ2-7; tentative D call: TRBD1 (7 bases). Germline V CDR1 and CDR2: LNHDA, SQIVND (reference sequence). Trimming took 5 bases from V and 6 from J, leaving 20 bases between them. The CDR3 contains 15 residues. The CDR3: CASSVSAGTEAEQYF. CDR3 coding DNA: TGTGCCAGTAGTGTCAGCGCGGGGACAGAAGCCGAGCAGTACTTC.

This clone came up once. In DNA form, the CDR3 reads TGTGCCAGCAGTTTCGCAGGGTTTAACTATGGCTACACCTTC. Translating it yields CASSFAGFNYGYTF. The chain couples TRBV28 to TRBJ1-2; maybe TRBD1 (5 bases). Germline CDR1 is MDHEN and CDR2 is SYDVKM. Trimming took off 3 bases at V and 1 base at J, with 9 bases between the two ends. The CDR3 length is 14 residues.

The chain recombines TRBV19 with TRBJ1-4; the match to TRBD1 covers 8 bases. The V segment lost 4 bases and the J segment 0 bases; nucleotides outside the gene matches: 7. The CDR3 consists of 17 residues. Germline loops: CDR1 LNHDA, CDR2 SQIVND (reference sequence). As DNA, the CDR3 is TGTGCCAGTAGTAGCCGACAGGGGTCTGCAACTAATGAAAAACTGTTTTTT. Translation gives CASSSRQGSATNEKLFF.

The J gene is TRBJ2-7, the V gene TRBV9, with 9 bases lining up with TRBD1. J was trimmed by 5 bases and V by 1 base; bases with no gene match: 13. Germline CDR1 and CDR2: SGDLS and YYNGEE. This CDR3 comprises 17 residues. The CDR3 DNA reads TGTGCCAGCAGCGTAAGGATGAACCGGGACAGGGAGGACGAGCAGTACTTC. Protein product: CASSVRMNRDREDEQYF.

V gene TRBV10-1 combines with J gene TRBJ2-1; 12 nucleotides align to TRBD2. The CDR3 totals 19 residues. J lost 0 bases, V lost 6 bases, and 12 bases had no gene match. From germline, CDR1 is WNHNN and CDR2 SYGVQD (reference sequence). CDR3 DNA sequence: TGCGCCAGCAGCGGGGGGGCTAGCGGGAGGGGGAGCTCCTACAATGAGCAGTTCTTC. Protein: CASSGGASGRGSSYNEQFF.

This chain uses TRBV6-1 with TRBJ2-7; D may be TRBD1 (6 bases). Germline V gene data show CDR1 as MNHNS and CDR2 as SASEGT. Trimming shortened V by 8 bases and J by 1 base, and 15 bases separated the two germline ends. CDR3 length equals 14 residues. This CDR3 reads CASRLEDSSYEQYF. In DNA, the CDR3 is TGTGCCAGCCGCCTTGAGGACAGTTCCTACGAGCAGTACTTC.

The chain has TRBV5-1 and TRBJ2-2; perhaps TRBD2 as D (6 bases). This CDR3 comprises 16 residues. V lost 2 bases, J lost 5 bases, and 16 bases lay in between. Germline V gene data show CDR1 as SGHRS and CDR2 as YFSETQ. CDR3 bases: TGCGCCAGCAGCTTAAACTCGGGAGTCGGGACCGGGGAGCTGTTTTTT. Translated: CASSLNSGVGTGELFF.

The chain recombines TRBV30 with TRBJ1-2; D unresolved. This CDR3 spans 11 amino acids. V lost 1 base to trimming and J lost 4 bases, with 4 bases between them. In germline, CDR1 is GTSNPN, CDR2 SVGIG (reference sequence). As DNA, the CDR3 is TGTGCCTGGAGTGATGTCTATGGCTACACCTTC. The encoded protein is CAWSDVYGYTF.

This rearrangement joins TRBV25-1 to TRBJ1-1, with D possibly TRBD1 on 5 matching bases. Germline V lookup: CDR1 MGHDK, CDR2 SYGVNS. CDR3 length: 14 amino acids. Trimming removed 6 bases from V and 3 bases from J, with 14 bases in between. Here the CDR3 reads CASSPGGLHTEAFF. The CDR3 coding sequence is TGTGCCAGCAGCCCGGGGGGACTACACACTGAAGCTTTCTTT.